This entry lists 15 T cell receptor beta chains sequenced from one sample in a study of blood T cell repertoires in COVID-19. The data were produced by immunoSEQ multiplex PCR, yet TCRdb's version contains in-frame clones alone and is incomplete. The table has about 220,000 clones, approximately 84% seen once. The source material was PBMCs or T cells enriched from blood (not recorded which). The receptor source for this set is a middle-aged man who had recovered from COVID-19.

The gene calls are TRBV19 and TRBJ2-4; 8 bases align to TRBD1. The V gene's germline CDR1 is LNHDA and CDR2 SQIVND (reference sequence). J gave up 8 bases and V 3 bases, and 9 bases lay outside the gene matches. There are 15 residues in the CDR3. The CDR3 DNA reads TGTGCCAGTAGTATCATAGCCGTACAGGGGGACATTCAGTACTTC. It is translated as CASSIIAVQGDIQYF.

The rearrangement uses TRBV2 and TRBJ2-3; D may be TRBD2 (6 bases). V lost 6 bases to trimming and J lost 0 bases, with 16 bases between them. Per the germline V gene, CDR1 is SNHLY and CDR2 is FYNNEI. The CDR3 covers 16 residues. CDR3 nucleotide sequence: TGTGCCAGCAGGGGATTCTTGGCGGGGAGCACAGATACGCAGTATTTT. The encoded protein is CASRGFLAGSTDTQYF.

This chain links TRBV29-1 with TRBJ1-1; 10 positions match TRBD1. Per germline, CDR1 SQVTM and CDR2 ANQGSEA. After removal of 1 base from V and 4 bases from J, the junction contained 6 bases not matched to a gene. CDR3 length: 15 residues. The CDR3 sequence is CSVEGTGGVGTEAFF. The CDR3 DNA reads TGCAGCGTTGAAGGGACAGGGGGGGTAGGCACTGAAGCTTTCTTT. Full variable domain (outside the CDR3, taken from reference TRBV29-1 and TRBJ1-1): SAVISQKPSRDICQRGTSLTIQCQVDSQVTMMFWYRQQPGQSLTLIATANQGSEATYESGFVIDKFPISRPNLTFSTLTVSNMSPEDSSIYLCSVEGTGGVGTEAFFGQGTRLTVV.

The chain has TRBV3-1 (or the pseudogene TRBV3-2) and TRBJ1-5; the D gene is possibly TRBD1 (5 bases). V lost 3 bases and J lost 7, with 16 bases in between. CDR3 length: 15 amino acids. Germline CDR1 reads LGHDT; CDR2 reads YNNKEL (reference sequence). CDR3 coding DNA: TGTGCCAGCAGCCAGGGAACAGGATTTGCACAGCCCCAGCATTTT. This codes for CASSQGTGFAQPQHF.

The chain carries TRBV4-2 and TRBJ2-3, with 8 bases fitting TRBD1. V lost 0 bases, J lost 0 bases, and 5 bases stayed unmatched. Germline lookup yields CDR1 LGHNA and CDR2 YNFKEQ. The CDR3 covers 17 residues. The CDR3 sequence is CASSQDPGQASTDTQYF. CDR3 bases: TGTGCCAGCAGCCAAGACCCGGGACAGGCGAGCACAGATACGCAGTATTTT.

In DNA form, the CDR3 reads TGTGCCAGGTCCCGGCCACGGGTGCTTGGACAGGGGACCTACAATGAGCAGTTCTTC. It specifies CARSRPRVLGQGTYNEQFF. The genes are TRBV30 and TRBJ2-1; TRBD1 matches at 9 bases. The CDR3 consists of 19 residues. The junction had 22 bases not matched to a gene; V was cut back by 8 bases and J by 2 bases. Per the germline V gene, CDR1 is GTSNPN and CDR2 is SVGIG (reference sequence).

The chain joins TRBV7-6 to TRBJ1-3; D is undetermined. Germline values: CDR1 SGHVS, CDR2 FNYEAQ. V dropped 5 bases and J dropped 0 bases, with 11 bases sitting between them. The CDR3 extends over 15 amino acids. The DNA of the CDR3 is TGTGCCAGCAGCCCAGCGGCAACCTCTGGAAACACCATATATTTT. It encodes CASSPAATSGNTIYF.

As DNA, the CDR3 is TGTGCCAGCAGGATGCAGGTTGGAAACACCATATATTTT. This translates into CASRMQVGNTIYF. This rearrangement joins TRBV3-1 (or the pseudogene TRBV3-2) to TRBJ1-3; no clear D gene. CDR1 is LGHDT and CDR2 is YNNKEL in the germline V gene (reference sequence). The CDR3 contains 13 residues. Trimming left V 6 bases short and J 3 bases short, with 9 bases between.

The chain carries TRBV19 and TRBJ2-7, with TRBD1 matching over 7 bases. Germline loops: CDR1 LNHDA, CDR2 SQIVND (reference sequence). Germline trimming cut 5 bases from V and 2 bases from J; bases unmatched to any gene: 15. This CDR3 region has 17 residues. Here the CDR3 DNA reads TGTGCCAGTAGTGCCTTGGACCCGGGACAGCTCACCTACGAGCAGTACTTC. It yields the protein CASSALDPGQLTYEQYF.

The V call is TRBV20-1, the J call TRBJ1-5; a possible D gene is TRBD1 (6 bases). The V and J ends lost 3 bases and 10 bases respectively, with 16 bases between them. This CDR3 region has 13 residues. Germline CDR1 reads DFQATT; CDR2 reads SNEGSKA (reference sequence). CDR3 residues: CSASRAGDLPQHF. The CDR3 DNA sequence: TGCAGTGCTAGTAGGGCAGGGGATCTTCCCCAGCATTTT.

The V gene is TRBV11-2, the J gene TRBJ2-7; 8 bases agree with TRBD1. V lost 11 bases and J lost 3; bases outside the gene matches: 15. The CDR3 has 15 amino acids. Germline V gene sequence: CDR1 SGHAT, CDR2 FQNNGV. The CDR3 spells CASIRGAGGYYEQYF. DNA for the CDR3: TGTGCCTCTATCCGAGGGGCAGGGGGCTACTACGAGCAGTACTTC. Full variable domain (remainder filled in from reference TRBV11-2 and TRBJ2-7): EAGVAQSPRYKIIEKRQSVAFWCNPISGHATLYWYQQILGQGPKLLIQFQNNGVVDDSQLPKDRFSAERLKGVDSTLKIQPAKLEDSAVYLCASIRGAGGYYEQYFGPGTRLTVT.

The sample holds a few counts of this clone. This chain links TRBV29-1 with TRBJ2-3; TRBD1 aligns across 8 bases. This CDR3 is built from 14 residues. J was trimmed by 3 bases and V by 4 bases; bases with no gene match: 6. Germline CDR1 reads SQVTM; CDR2 reads ANQGSEA. CDR3 region: CSVAGTGRTDTQYF. In DNA, the CDR3 is TGCAGCGTTGCCGGGACAGGACGTACAGATACGCAGTATTTT.

The chain has TRBV28 and TRBJ1-1; TRBD1 might be the D (6 bases). The CDR3 sequence is 15 residues long. V lost 7 bases, J lost 3 bases, and 18 bases lay in between. Germline V gene data show CDR1 as MDHEN and CDR2 as SYDVKM. The CDR3 DNA reads TGTGCCAGCACGGATGGGGGGGCGAGGTACACTGAAGCTTTCTTT. This sequence encodes CASTDGGARYTEAFF.

This chain joins TRBV7-9 and TRBJ1-5; TRBD1 is a possible D gene (6 bases). The CDR3 extends over 18 amino acids. CDR1 and CDR2 (germline): SEHNR, FQNEAQ (reference sequence). V was pared by 5 bases and J by 6 bases, with 26 bases between. CDR3: CASSPSVVQGRRIQPQHF. CDR3 DNA: TGTGCCAGCAGCCCTAGTGTGGTCCAGGGGCGACGGATTCAGCCCCAGCATTTT.

The chain combines TRBV7-7 with TRBJ2-1; possibly TRBD2 for D (5 bases). The CDR3 sequence is 16 residues long. Trimming left V 5 bases short and J 4 bases short, with 18 bases between. Germline lookup yields CDR1 SSHAT and CDR2 FNYEAQ (reference sequence). The CDR3 bases are TGTGCCAGCAGCCCGACCTCCGGAGCGGCTTACAATGAGCAGTTCTTC. Protein sequence: CASSPTSGAAYNEQFF.